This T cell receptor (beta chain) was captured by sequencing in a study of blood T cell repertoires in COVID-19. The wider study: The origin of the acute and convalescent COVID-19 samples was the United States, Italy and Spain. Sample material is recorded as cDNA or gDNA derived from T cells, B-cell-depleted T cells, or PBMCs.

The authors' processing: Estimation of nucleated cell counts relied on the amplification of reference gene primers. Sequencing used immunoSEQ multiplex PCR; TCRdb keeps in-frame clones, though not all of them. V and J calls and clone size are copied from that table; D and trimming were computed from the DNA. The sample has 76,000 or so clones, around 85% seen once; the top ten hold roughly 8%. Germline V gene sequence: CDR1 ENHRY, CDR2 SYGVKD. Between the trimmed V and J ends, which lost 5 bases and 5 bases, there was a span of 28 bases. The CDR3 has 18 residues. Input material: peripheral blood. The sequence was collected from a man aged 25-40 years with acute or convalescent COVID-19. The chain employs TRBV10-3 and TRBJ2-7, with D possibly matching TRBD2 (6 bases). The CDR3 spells CAISPDGSRAGSLDEQYF. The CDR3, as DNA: TGTGCCATCAGTCCGGACGGATCGCGGGCCGGGAGTCTCGACGAGCAGTACTTC.